This TCR beta chain stems from a study of neoadjuvant anti-PD-1 for oral cavity cancer (dated by TCRdb to the early 2020s). In terms of the full investigation: Patients mostly received three to four biweekly doses of nivolumab at 3 mg/kg before curative-intent surgical resection. Patients who did not progress were given a fourth nivolumab dose at about day 43 and had definitive surgical resection on days 50-56. Under RECIST 1.1, a patient counted as a responder if showing complete response, partial response or stable disease, and as a non-responder if showing progression. A roughly 33% response rate was observed in the parent correlative cohort, in which about 12 patients were included.

This clone has just a few counts. Its antigen is currently not known. Nothing much larger sits one base from this clone, and base qualities are not available. This sample's time point label indicates: before neoadjuvant nivolumab. The patients had newly diagnosed stage II-IVA oral cavity squamous cell carcinoma and had not received any prior systemic or radiation treatment. The cohort was composed of patients with HPV-negative, locally advanced oral cavity squamous cell carcinoma. Peripheral blood mononuclear cells were analyzed directly, without maintenance or expansion in culture. Samples were obtained from a longitudinal correlative study of a single-arm phase II trial of neoadjuvant nivolumab in oral cavity squamous cell carcinoma. Subject-matched pre- and post-treatment PBMCs and tumors from three responders and three non-responders were subjected to genomic DNA-based TCRbeta sequencing. Peripheral blood mononuclear cells were collected before nivolumab treatment and were collected again after treatment, at the time of surgery. Genomic DNA was isolated from PBMCs using the Maxwell RSC DNA from Cells kit.

Results the study describes overall, beyond this receptor: A higher pretreatment blood Treg/Th17 ratio correlated with both higher pretreatment blood TCRbeta clonality and lower post-treatment tumor TCRbeta clonality. Only three patients per response group were included in the TCR analyses, and larger cohorts for validation were called for by the authors. After neoadjuvant nivolumab, T cell clonality (Gini index) in PBMCs was significantly higher in non-responders than in responders.

For deep sequencing, PBMC libraries mostly used approximately 0.45 ug of input genomic DNA, with six replicates for each sample. The immunoSEQ hsTCRbeta kit was used to prepare TCRbeta libraries, following the manufacturer's instructions. The completed libraries were mixed into a single pool at 3 nM, then sequenced with an Illumina NovaSeq 6000 S4 flow cell. The paper's processing steps were these. The immunoSEQ Analyzer was used for raw data preprocessing and quality control. The analysis was restricted to productive rearrangements, with each unique CDR3 amino acid sequence defining a clonotype. Repertoire clonality was estimated as the Gini-Simpson index, computed with the R package tcR. Gini indices were compared with Student's t test, and associations with tumor size change were assessed by Pearson correlation. The table comes from immuneACCESS by way of TCRdb, which keeps in-frame sequences with V and J called. Part of the clones is missing from these tables; in studies checked, under half for an unresolved V gene and the rest for unknown reasons. V and J calls plus clone size are reproduced from that table; the DNA served to infer D and trimming. This sample holds roughly 14,000 clones; about two thirds were observed only once. Of the sample, about 2.2% is held by the ten largest clones.

Reading the germline V gene (reference sequence) gives CDR1 LNHDA and CDR2 SQIVND. The CDR3 numbers 15 residues from cysteine through phenylalanine. Of all the DNA, just the CDR3 is kept, 45 bases in frame from base 1. V is reduced by 3 bases and J by 0 bases, leaving a spacing of 9 bases between them. The chain links TRBV19 with TRBJ1-5; no confident D gene assignment can be made. This clonotype was sampled from a person aged 40-85 years with oral cavity squamous cell carcinoma. The material was PBMCs, obtained before nivolumab (anti-PD-1) treatment. The sequenced DNA: TGTGCCAGTAGTATGGGCAGAAATAGCAATCAGCCCCAGCATTTT. Translated, it gives CASSMGRNSNQPQHF. Full variable domain (CDR3 extended with the reference TRBV19 and TRBJ1-5 proteins): DGGITQSPKYLFRKEGQNVTLSCEQNLNHDAMYWYRQDPGQGLRLIYYSQIVNDFQKGDIAEGYSVSREKKESFPLTVTSAQKNPTAFYLCASSMGRNSNQPQHFGDGTRLSIL.